This TCR beta chain is drawn from a study of T cells after yellow fever vaccination (dated by TCRdb to the late 2010s). For context, the study as a whole: The SMART-Seq v4 Ultra Low Input RNA kit was used to prepare libraries from fractions with low cell numbers. To track T-cell clones before and after primary and booster YFV17D yellow fever vaccination, bulk TCR alpha and beta repertoires were sequenced longitudinally. Two healthy male donors, one aged 18 to 29 and one aged 30 to 40 years, were included in the cohort. Bulk PBMC replicates and cell subsets were isolated from blood drawn at multiple timepoints before and after both primary and secondary immunization. Results and caveats for the whole study, not just this receptor: Most clones expanded after primary vaccination (almost 97% of CD4 and 88% of CD8) were re-detected after the booster, suggesting that broad memory maintenance occurred. Computational filtering was needed because FACS-sorted repertoires could contain abundant contaminating clonotypes from the bulk population. Only two donors were included in the study, so the extent to which the findings can be generalized is limited. Compared with the primary T-cell response, the secondary T-cell response was weaker but faster, peaking on day 5 rather than day 15. A small share of clonotypes was detected in both CD4 and CD8 compartments, with the overlap likely arising from convergent recombination.

The germline V gene (reference sequence) specifies DFQATT as CDR1 and SNEGSKA as CDR2. Trimming removed 7 bases from V and 4 bases from J, leaving 10 bases between the germline ends. Reading from cysteine to phenylalanine, the CDR3 counts 11 amino acids. Just CDR3 DNA is preserved here, 33 bases in frame from base 1. TCR cDNA was synthesized by 5'RACE template switching, through which a universal primer site and unique molecular identifiers were introduced. cDNA synthesis was primed from both the TCR alpha and TCR beta constant segments. Library amplification used two PCR steps, and the second PCR step added sample barcodes and sequencing adapters. Sequencing of libraries was performed on Illumina HiSeq 2500 (2x100 bp) or NovaSeq (2x150 bp). The authors processed their data as follows. MIGEC was used to demultiplex reads and collapse the reads into UMI consensus sequences, and MiXCR was used for V(D)J alignment. Using edgeR on replicate PBMC samples, clonotypes were called vaccine-responding if FDR was below 0.01 and the log2 fold change was above 5 up to day 15. Bulk clonotypes were assigned CD4 or CD8 identity according to which sequenced CD4 or CD8 repertoire held them at higher abundance. TCRdb handled the public reads itself, with Q25 trimming in fastp and clone calling in MiXCR, and kept productive beta chains. Each CDR3 protein gets just one entry, which takes the most common genes and DNA from the rows behind it. TCRdb, not the authors, supplied the V and J calls. The sample profile shows under 550,000 distinct CDR3 sequences; 21% of them were found once. About 17% of the sample is in the top ten clones.

The treatment or condition label for this specimen denotes: live attenuated yellow fever vaccine strain. Two biological replicates of bulk PBMCs were collected at each blood-draw timepoint. PBMCs were isolated from peripheral blood using a standard Ficoll-Paque protocol. TriZol was used to extract RNA from bulk PBMCs, from CD4 and CD8 fractions, and from dextramer-positive and dextramer-negative fractions. In regard to this clonotype: The target of this receptor is not known. No base-level quality is on record; no much larger clone is a single base apart.

Sequenced material: PBMCs, taken 21 days after the first yellow fever vaccination. This receptor was taken from a man between 18 and 35 years old who received the YFV17D yellow fever vaccine. The receptor chain draws on TRBV20-1 and TRBJ2-5, with the D gene too uncertain to name. The CDR3 sequence is CSGGSLETQYF. In nucleotide form, the sequence is TGCAGTGGGGGAAGTTTAGAGACCCAGTACTTC.